One and the same sample provided the 18 T cell receptor beta chains below, sequenced in a study of regulatory T cells in long-lasting Graves disease. Time point: persistent/refractory GD, antithyroid drugs over 5 years with positive TRAb. Making the TCR library involved RNA that had been extracted from PBMCs. Assembly of TCR beta libraries relied on iRepertoire HTBI primers together with Arm-PCR of CDR3 regions. One entry per CDR3 protein results from TCRdb running MiXCR on the multiplex PCR reads. The sample includes roughly 360,000 distinct CDR3 sequences, around 23% seen only once; the top ten take around 30%. Sequenced material: peripheral blood mononuclear cells (PBMCs), taken when the disease was refractory, from a patient treated with antithyroid drugs. The receptors here all came from a middle-aged woman with Graves disease.

Details on this clonotype: Possible read error: a much larger clone is one base away. The rearrangement joins TRBV18 to TRBJ1-5; D is unclear. Trimming cost V 8 bases and J 0 bases, with 8 bases left between them. This CDR3 is built from 13 residues. CDR1 KGHSH and CDR2 LQKENI come from the germline V gene. CDR3 sequence (DNA): TGTGCCAGCCCCCCAGATAGCAATCAGCCCCAGCATTTT. Encoded protein: CASPPDSNQPQHF.

A few counts support this clonotype. This chain's CDR3 is CAISESRFYNEQFF. The CDR3 DNA reads as TGTGCCATCAGTGAGTCGCGGTTTTACAATGAGCAGTTCTTC. This chain connects TRBV10-3 to TRBJ2-1; D is uncertain. The CDR3 totals 14 residues. Germline CDR1 is ENHRY and CDR2 is SYGVKD. Trimming pared 0 bases from V and 4 bases from J, leaving 7 bases between.

In its sample, this clonotype was seen many times. The chain employs TRBV12-3 or TRBV12-4 and TRBJ2-7; 7 bases fit TRBD2. This CDR3 has 14 amino acids. V trimming: 6 bases; J trimming: 1 base; junction bases outside the gene matches: 6. This CDR3 reads CASRPSAGSYEQYF. In nucleotides, the CDR3 is TGTGCCAGCAGGCCTTCAGCGGGGTCCTACGAGCAGTACTTC.

This clonotype was recorded many times. The genes are TRBV28 and TRBJ2-2; possible D gene TRBD2, 6 bases. Trimming pared 2 bases from V and 6 bases from J, leaving 13 bases between. Germline V gives CDR1 MDHEN, CDR2 SYDVKM. This CDR3 has 15 amino acids. This chain's CDR3 is CASSLASETSGELFF. DNA of the CDR3: TGTGCCAGCAGTTTAGCTAGCGAGACTTCCGGGGAGCTGTTTTTT.

The CDR3 loop is CASRGFLVATNEKLFF. In DNA form, the CDR3 reads TGTGCCAGCAGGGGCTTTCTCGTTGCAACTAATGAAAAACTGTTTTTT. The V call is TRBV6-1, the J call TRBJ1-4; D is uncertain. Germline assignment: CDR1 MNHNS and CDR2 SASEGT. This CDR3 is built from 16 residues. Trimming removed 6 bases at V and 0 bases at J, with 14 bases between.

The genes are TRBV4-2 and TRBJ2-1; D gene unclear. CDR3 length: 13 amino acids. Between the trimmed V and J ends, which lost 0 bases and 10 bases, there was a span of 10 bases. The germline V gene encodes CDR1 LGHNA and CDR2 YNFKEQ. This CDR3 is CASSQDLRVEQFF. The DNA of the CDR3 is TGTGCCAGCAGCCAAGATCTAAGAGTGGAGCAGTTCTTC.

A few counts support this clonotype. The chain uses TRBV29-1 and TRBJ2-5; D is unresolved. Per germline, CDR1 SQVTM and CDR2 ANQGSEA. Trimming removed 4 bases from V and 1 base from J, with 19 bases in between. The CDR3 loop spans 16 amino acids. CDR3 in amino acids: CSVGIAKAIFQETQYF. CDR3 coding DNA: TGCAGCGTTGGAATCGCCAAGGCAATTTTCCAAGAGACCCAGTACTTC.

This chain connects TRBV20-1 to TRBJ2-7, with D possibly called TRBD1 or TRBD2 (5 bases each). Trimming pared 5 bases from V and 6 bases from J, leaving 17 bases between. Germline V gene sequence: CDR1 DFQATT, CDR2 SNEGSKA (reference sequence). This CDR3 is 13 amino acids long. CDR3 in amino acids: CSAGRDRGIEQYF. Here the CDR3 DNA reads TGCAGTGCTGGCCGGGACCGTGGAATCGAGCAGTACTTC.

This clonotype was seen many times. The chain joins TRBV28 to TRBJ1-1, with D possibly TRBD1 on 6 matching bases. Per the germline V gene, CDR1 is MDHEN and CDR2 is SYDVKM. The CDR3 has 16 amino acids. Trimming pared 3 bases from V and 0 bases from J, leaving 14 bases between. CDR3 loop: CASSLKGGALNTEAFF. As DNA, the CDR3 is TGTGCCAGCAGTTTGAAAGGGGGGGCACTGAACACTGAAGCTTTCTTT. Full variable domain (rest looked up from reference TRBV28 and TRBJ1-1): DVKVTQSSRYLVKRTGEKVFLECVQDMDHENMFWYRQDPGLGLRLIYFSYDVKMKEKGDIPEGYSVSREKKERFSLILESASTNQTSMYLCASSLKGGALNTEAFFGQGTRLTVV.

The gene calls are TRBV12-3 or TRBV12-4 and TRBJ1-5, with a tentative D call TRBD1 (5 bases). V lost 5 bases, J lost 4 bases, and 21 bases lay in between. This CDR3 region has 17 residues. The DNA for the CDR3 is TGTGCCAGCAGTGGGGGTCGGTGGCTTACCTTAAATCAGCCCCAGCATTTT. Its protein is CASSGGRWLTLNQPQHF.

This clonotype was detected once. V is TRBV3-1 and J is TRBJ2-7, with D tentatively TRBD2 (7 bases). CDR1 and CDR2 (germline): LGHDT, YNNKEL (reference sequence). The ends were cut back, 0 bases at V and 12 bases at J, with 21 bases in the middle. The CDR3 spans 15 residues. The CDR3 nucleotides read TGTGCCAGCAGCCAAGATCCAGGATCTCCGCGGGGGCGGTACTTC. It codes for CASSQDPGSPRGRYF.

This clonotype was picked up a small number of times. The chain couples TRBV7-9 to TRBJ2-7; D possibly uses TRBD1 or TRBD2 (5 bases each). The CDR3 is 13 amino acids. V lost 5 bases and J lost 7, with 15 bases in between. Per the germline V gene, CDR1 is SEHNR and CDR2 is FQNEAQ (reference sequence). CDR3 DNA: TGTGCCAGCAGCCCTAGCTTCAGGGCGGAGCAGTACTTC. As protein: CASSPSFRAEQYF.

This clonotype was detected only a few times. V and J are TRBV20-1 and TRBJ2-1, with D maybe TRBD2 (5 bases). The CDR3 contains 14 residues. Between the trimmed V and J ends, which lost 0 bases and 7 bases, there was a span of 13 bases. CDR1 and CDR2 (germline): DFQATT, SNEGSKA (reference sequence). The chain's CDR3 is CSARDGRERNEQFF. The CDR3 DNA is TGCAGTGCTAGAGATGGCCGGGAAAGGAATGAGCAGTTCTTC.

On this clonotype itself: Germline is not matched at one junction end, which may reflect a read error. This chain links TRBV6-2 or TRBV6-3 with TRBJ1-1, with D unclear. CDR3 length equals 14 residues. Germline V gives CDR1 MNHEY, CDR2 SVGEGT. CDR3 sequence reads: CASSISLGNTEVFF. CDR3 DNA sequence: TGTGCCAGCAGTATATCCCTGGGGAACACTGAAGTTTTCTTT.

This clonotype occurred a few times. The J gene is TRBJ2-2, the V gene TRBV20-1; the D is unclear. Germline CDR1 is DFQATT and CDR2 is SNEGSKA (reference sequence). The CDR3 runs to 15 residues. The V end lost 5 bases, the J end lost 5 bases, and 18 bases lay between the germline ends. CDR3 protein: CSALKAPSRTGELFF. The CDR3 DNA follows: TGCAGTGCTCTAAAGGCTCCCTCTAGGACCGGGGAGCTGTTTTTT.

This clonotype has only a few counts. A much larger clone differs by one base, so this may be a read error. A read error is likely, as this CDR3 ends without the conserved phenylalanine or tryptophan. V gene TRBV14 combines with J gene TRBJ2-5; D is perhaps TRBD1 (6 bases). This CDR3 comprises 15 residues. Germline V gene lookup returns CDR1 SGHDN and CDR2 FVKESK. Trimming removed 6 bases at V and 7 bases at J, with 21 bases between. The CDR3, as DNA: TGTGCCAGCAGTTTTGAGACAGGCCCCGTTAGGACCCAGTACTTA. This sequence encodes CASSFETGPVRTQYL.

The V gene is TRBV28, the J gene TRBJ2-1, with D possibly being TRBD1 or TRBD2 (6 bases each). CDR1 and CDR2 from the germline V gene are MDHEN and SYDVKM. This CDR3 contains 18 residues. V shed 9 bases and J shed 1 base, with 25 bases lying between them. CDR3 amino acids: CASVMRRGYGPSYNEQFF. The CDR3 DNA follows: TGTGCCAGTGTAATGCGGAGGGGGTATGGGCCGTCCTACAATGAGCAGTTCTTC.

This clonotype was found a few times. The V call is TRBV10-3, the J call TRBJ1-1; weak D call: TRBD1 (6 bases). The CDR3 contains 13 residues. Trimming stripped 9 bases from V and 4 bases from J, with 15 bases between. CDR1 is ENHRY, CDR2 SYGVKD, per germline. CDR3: CAITTDRVTEAFF. In DNA, the CDR3 is TGTGCCATTACGACGGACAGAGTCACTGAAGCTTTCTTT.